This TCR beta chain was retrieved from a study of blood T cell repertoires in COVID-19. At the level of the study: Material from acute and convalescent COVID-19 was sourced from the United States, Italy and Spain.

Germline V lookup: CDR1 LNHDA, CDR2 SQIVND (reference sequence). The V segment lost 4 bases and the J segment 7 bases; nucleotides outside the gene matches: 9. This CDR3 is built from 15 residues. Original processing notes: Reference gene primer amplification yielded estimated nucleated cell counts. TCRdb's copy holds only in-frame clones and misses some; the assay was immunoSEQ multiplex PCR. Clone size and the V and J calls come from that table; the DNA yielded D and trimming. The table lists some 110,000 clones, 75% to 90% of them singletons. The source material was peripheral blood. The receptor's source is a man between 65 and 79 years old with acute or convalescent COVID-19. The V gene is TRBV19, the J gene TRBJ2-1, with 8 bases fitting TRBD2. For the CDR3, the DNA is TGTGCCAGTAGTACCGGGCTGGCGGGGGGAAATGAGCAGTTCTTC. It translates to CASSTGLAGGNEQFF.